This is a list of T cell receptor beta chains from one sample in a study of blood T cell repertoires in COVID-19. Clones were read by immunoSEQ multiplex PCR, and TCRdb kept only the in-frame ones, dropping some. This sample has 20,000 to 25,000 clones, with roughly 80% found just once. The sequenced sample consisted of peripheral blood. The receptors were gathered from a woman older than 75 with acute or convalescent COVID-19. The CDR3 runs from the conserved cysteine through the conserved F or W. Each record gives: J gene, V gene, D gene, CDR3 length, clone size, CDR3 DNA, CDR3 protein. A D gene is named only where the DNA matches it firmly. The size of a clone is reported for some rows only, either as once, few or many, or as a class for expanded clones.

>TRBJ1-1|TRBV6-1|TRBD1|14|-
TGTGCCAGCAGTGAACTACAGGGGGCAACTGAAGCTTTCTTT
CASSELQGATEAFF
>TRBJ2-3|TRBV27|TRBD2|16|-
TGTGCCACGACCCCTTGGATAGCGGGGACAACAGATACGCAGTATTTT
CATTPWIAGTTDTQYF
>TRBJ1-2|TRBV3-1/TRBV3-2|-|14|-
TGTGCCAGCAGCCAAGATCGCTGGAGCTATGGCTACACCTTC
CASSQDRWSYGYTF
>TRBJ2-7|TRBV3-1/TRBV3-2|-|12|-
TGTGCCAGCAGCCAATATATCTACGAGCAGTACTTC
CASSQYIYEQYF
>TRBJ2-2|TRBV12-3/TRBV12-4|-|12|-
TGTGCCAGCAGTTTTGGCCCCGGGGAGCTGTTTTTT
CASSFGPGELFF
>TRBJ1-1|TRBV13|TRBD1|15|-
TGTGCCAGCAGTCAGGGGGCGCAGGGGGTCACTGAAGCTTTCTTT
CASSQGAQGVTEAFF
>TRBJ1-1|TRBV12-3/TRBV12-4|-|13|-
TGTGCCAGCTCAGGGTTCATGAACACTGAAGCTTTCTTT
CASSGFMNTEAFF
>TRBJ1-1|TRBV5-1|TRBD1|16|few
TGCGCCAGCAGCCCCCGGGACAGTTATATGAACACTGAAGCTTTCTTT
CASSPRDSYMNTEAFF
>TRBJ2-1|TRBV5-6|-|11|-
TGTGCCAGCAGATCGTACAATGAGCAGTTCTTC
CASRSYNEQFF
>TRBJ1-2|TRBV30|TRBD1|15|-
TGTGCCTGGAGTGTATCCCACAGGGGGAACTATGGCTACACCTTC
CAWSVSHRGNYGYTF
>TRBJ1-5|TRBV7-9|TRBD1|17|once
TGTGCCAGCAGCTTAGGGCAGGGGGAGAGGGGCAATCAGCCCCAGCATTTT
CASSLGQGERGNQPQHF
>TRBJ1-1|TRBV7-9|-|13|once
TGTGCCAGCAGCTTAGTGACAGACACTGAAGCTTTCTTT
CASSLVTDTEAFF
>TRBJ2-5|TRBV3-1/TRBV3-2|-|14|-
TGTGCCAGCAGCCAAGATGCGGCAGAAGAGACCCAGTACTTC
CASSQDAAEETQYF
>TRBJ1-1|TRBV5-6|-|14|-
TGTGCCAGCAGACCGGACGGGGGGAACACTGAAGCTTTCTTT
CASRPDGGNTEAFF
>TRBJ1-2|TRBV30|TRBD1|13|once
TGTGCCTGGAGAGAGGGGGCCCCGGGGGGCTACACCTTC
CAWREGAPGGYTF
>TRBJ2-7|TRBV24-1|TRBD1|14|-
TGTGCCACCAGTGATTATGACAGGGCCTACGAGCAGTACTTC
CATSDYDRAYEQYF
>TRBJ2-2|TRBV6-5|-|14|-
TGTGCCATCCCGGGACATATGAACACCGGGGAGCTGTTTTTT
CAIPGHMNTGELFF
>TRBJ1-2|TRBV20-1|TRBD1|17|-
TGCAGTGCTAGTGGGACAGGGGGCCCCGTGGTGTATTATGGCTACACCTTC
CSASGTGGPVVYYGYTF
>TRBJ2-7|TRBV21-1|-|15|-
TGTGCCAGCAGCAATATCGGACAGGGGGTCTACGAGCAGTACTTC
CASSNIGQGVYEQYF
>TRBJ1-2|TRBV11-3|-|17|-
TGTGCCAGCAGCCTTAACGAGGTCAGGGGATCATCTGATGGCTACACCTTC
CASSLNEVRGSSDGYTF
>TRBJ1-2|TRBV9|-|15|-
TGTGCCAGCAGCGTAGGTCCGAGCTCTAACTATGGCTACACCTTC
CASSVGPSSNYGYTF
>TRBJ1-1|TRBV27|TRBD1|13|few
TGTGCCAGCTTCCCACAGGGGTGGACTGAAGCTTTCTTT
CASFPQGWTEAFF
>TRBJ1-1|TRBV5-1|-|14|-
TGCGCCAGCAGCAGAGGACAGTTGAACACTGAAGCTTTCTTT
CASSRGQLNTEAFF
>TRBJ1-5|TRBV18|-|14|few
TGTGCCAGCTCTCAAGACGGGAACAATCAGCCCCAGCATTTT
CASSQDGNNQPQHF
>TRBJ1-1|TRBV11-3|-|13|-
TGTGCCAGCAGCTTAGAACAGAACACTGAAGCTTTCTTT
CASSLEQNTEAFF
>TRBJ1-1|TRBV18|-|13|-
TGTGCCAGCTCACCATCTCCCGGGACTGAAGCTTTCTTT
CASSPSPGTEAFF
>TRBJ2-7|TRBV6-1|-|12|-
TGTGCCAGCAGTGAGAACGGCTACGAGCAGTACTTC
CASSENGYEQYF
>TRBJ1-5|TRBV12-5|TRBD1|17|-
TGTGCTAGTGGTTTCCAGGGACAGGGTCGAAGCAATCAGCCCCAGCATTTT
CASGFQGQGRSNQPQHF
>TRBJ1-2|TRBV24-1|TRBD1|16|-
TGTGCCACCAGTGATTCCCGGACAGGGGGAGGCTATGGCTACACCTTC
CATSDSRTGGGYGYTF
>TRBJ1-2|TRBV5-1|-|14|-
TGCGCCAGCAGCGACGGACAGATCACCTATGGCTACACCTTC
CASSDGQITYGYTF
>TRBJ2-5|TRBV5-1|TRBD1|14|-
TGCGCCAGCAGCGGGACAGGAGACAAAGAGACCCAGTACTTC
CASSGTGDKETQYF
>TRBJ1-2|TRBV5-6|-|14|-
TGTGCCAGCAGCCCGGGGGGTCAAGGTCGAGGCTACACCTTC
CASSPGGQGRGYTF
>TRBJ1-4|TRBV30|-|13|once
TGTGCCTGGAGTGTACGGTCTAATGAAAAACTGTTTTTT
CAWSVRSNEKLFF
>TRBJ2-2|TRBV2|TRBD1|15|-
TGTGCCAGCAGGCCGGACAGGGCGAACACCGGGGAGCTGTTTTTT
CASRPDRANTGELFF
>TRBJ2-4|TRBV5-4|-|16|-
TGTGCCAGCAGCTTGGATGCGGGGACCTTAGGAAACATTCAGTACTTC
CASSLDAGTLGNIQYF
>TRBJ2-2|TRBV7-9|TRBD1|15|-
TGTGCCAGCAGAGCAGGGGGCTCGGGCACCGGGGAGCTGTTTTTT
CASRAGGSGTGELFF
>TRBJ2-3|TRBV2|-|15|-
TGTGCCAGCAGTGGCCCAACAGGCGCGGGGGATACGCAGTATTTT
CASSGPTGAGDTQYF
>TRBJ1-4|TRBV18|-|15|-
TGTGCCAGCTCACCAGAGGCAGGGAAGAAGGAAAAACTGTTTTTT
CASSPEAGKKEKLFF
>TRBJ1-5|TRBV19|TRBD1|16|-
TGTGCCAGTAGGCCCCCGCAGGGGGCGAACAATCAGCCCCAGCATTTT
CASRPPQGANNQPQHF
>TRBJ2-1|TRBV6-5|-|13|-
TGTGCCAGCAGGGCCGACAGGACAGATGAGCAGTTCTTC
CASRADRTDEQFF
>TRBJ1-1|TRBV29-1|-|11|-
TGCAGCGCCGCAGTGAACACTGAAGCTTTCTTT
CSAAVNTEAFF
>TRBJ2-5|TRBV18|-|14|-
TGTGCCAGCTCACCCGGGACAAACGGAGAGACCCAGTACTTC
CASSPGTNGETQYF
>TRBJ2-7|TRBV18|TRBD2|15|-
TGTGCCAGCTCGCCTTCTGGCGCGGGAGGGAACGAGCAGTACTTC
CASSPSGAGGNEQYF
>TRBJ1-4|TRBV2|-|15|-
TGTGCCAGCAGTGAAGAGACAGCACCTAATGAAAAACTGTTTTTT
CASSEETAPNEKLFF
>TRBJ1-3|TRBV11-2|-|16|-
TGTGCCAGCAGCTTAGGAGGGACACGCTCTGGAAACACCATATATTTT
CASSLGGTRSGNTIYF
>TRBJ1-1|TRBV11-2|-|14|-
TGTGCCAGCAGCTTATACCCGGGGAACACTGAAGCTTTCTTT
CASSLYPGNTEAFF
>TRBJ2-3|TRBV24-1|TRBD2|16|once
TGTGCCACCAGTGATGGACTAGCGGGACTCACAGATACGCAGTATTTT
CATSDGLAGLTDTQYF
>TRBJ1-1|TRBV7-2|TRBD1|13|-
TGTGCCAGCAGCCTACTTCGGGAGGACAGGGGGTTCTTT
CASSLLREDRGFF
>TRBJ2-1|TRBV18|-|15|-
TGTGCCAGCTCACCAGACATAAGCTCCTACAATGAGCAGTTCTTC
CASSPDISSYNEQFF
>TRBJ1-5|TRBV6-2/TRBV6-3|-|15|-
TGTGCCAGCAGTTACTTAGGAGGGGGGGATCAGCCCCAGCATTTT
CASSYLGGGDQPQHF